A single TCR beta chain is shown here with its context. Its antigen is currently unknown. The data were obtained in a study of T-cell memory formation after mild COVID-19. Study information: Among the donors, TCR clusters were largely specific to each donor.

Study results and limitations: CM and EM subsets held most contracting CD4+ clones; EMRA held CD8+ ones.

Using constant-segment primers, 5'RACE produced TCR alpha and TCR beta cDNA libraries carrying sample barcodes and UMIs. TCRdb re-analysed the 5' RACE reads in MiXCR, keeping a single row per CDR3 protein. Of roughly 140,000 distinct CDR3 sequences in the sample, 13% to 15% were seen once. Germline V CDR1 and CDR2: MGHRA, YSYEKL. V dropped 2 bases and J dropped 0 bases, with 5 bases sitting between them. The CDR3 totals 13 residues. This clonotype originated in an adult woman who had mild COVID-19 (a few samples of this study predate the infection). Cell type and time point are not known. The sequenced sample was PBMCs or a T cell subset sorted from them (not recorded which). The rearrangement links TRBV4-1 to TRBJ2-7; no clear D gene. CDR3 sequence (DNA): TGCGCCAGCAGCCAACACGACTCCTACGAGCAGTACTTC. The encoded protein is CASSQHDSYEQYF.